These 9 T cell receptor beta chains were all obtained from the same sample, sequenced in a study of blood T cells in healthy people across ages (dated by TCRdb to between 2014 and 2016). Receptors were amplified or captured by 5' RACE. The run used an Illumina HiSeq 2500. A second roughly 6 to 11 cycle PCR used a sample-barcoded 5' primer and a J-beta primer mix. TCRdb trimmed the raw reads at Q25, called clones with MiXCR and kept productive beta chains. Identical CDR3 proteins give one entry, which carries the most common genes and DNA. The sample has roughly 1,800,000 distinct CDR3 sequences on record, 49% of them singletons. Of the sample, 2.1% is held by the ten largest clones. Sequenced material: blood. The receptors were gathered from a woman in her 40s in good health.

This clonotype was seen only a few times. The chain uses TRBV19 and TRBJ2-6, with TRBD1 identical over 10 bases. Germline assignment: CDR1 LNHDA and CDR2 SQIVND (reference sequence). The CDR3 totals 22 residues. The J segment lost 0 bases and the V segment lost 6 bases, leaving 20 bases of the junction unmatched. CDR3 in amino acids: CASSPHPRQGASQTSGANVLTF. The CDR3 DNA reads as TGTGCCAGTAGCCCGCACCCGAGACAGGGGGCCTCTCAGACCTCTGGGGCCAACGTCCTGACTTTC.

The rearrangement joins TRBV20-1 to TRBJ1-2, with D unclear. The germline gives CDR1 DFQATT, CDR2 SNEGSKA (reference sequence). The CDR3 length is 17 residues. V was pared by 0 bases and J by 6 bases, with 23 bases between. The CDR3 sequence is CSARDHGMREIGDGYTF. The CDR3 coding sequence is TGCAGTGCTAGAGATCATGGGATGCGGGAAATCGGGGATGGCTACACCTTC.

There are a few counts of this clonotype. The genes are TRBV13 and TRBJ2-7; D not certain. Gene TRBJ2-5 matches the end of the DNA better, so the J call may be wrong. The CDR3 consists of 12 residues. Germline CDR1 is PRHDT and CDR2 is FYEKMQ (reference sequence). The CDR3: CASRRIPETQYF. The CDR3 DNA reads TGTGCCAGTAGACGGATCCCGGAGACCCAGTACTTC.

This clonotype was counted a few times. The DNA of the CDR3 is TGCAGTGCTAGTCTCGACAGGGCAAACGAGCAGTACTTC. Amino acid sequence: CSASLDRANEQYF. The rearrangement joins TRBV20-1 to TRBJ2-7; the match to TRBD1 covers 7 bases. The CDR3 consists of 13 residues. The J segment lost 5 bases and the V segment lost 3 bases, leaving 7 bases of the junction unmatched. Germline V gene data show CDR1 as DFQATT and CDR2 as SNEGSKA (reference sequence).

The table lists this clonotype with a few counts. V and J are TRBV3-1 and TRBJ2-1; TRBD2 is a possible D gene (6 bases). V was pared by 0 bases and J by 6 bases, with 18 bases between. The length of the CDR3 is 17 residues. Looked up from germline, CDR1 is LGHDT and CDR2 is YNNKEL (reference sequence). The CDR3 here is CASSQDRARRASNEQFF. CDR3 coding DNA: TGTGCCAGCAGCCAAGATCGAGCGCGGAGGGCTTCCAATGAGCAGTTCTTC.

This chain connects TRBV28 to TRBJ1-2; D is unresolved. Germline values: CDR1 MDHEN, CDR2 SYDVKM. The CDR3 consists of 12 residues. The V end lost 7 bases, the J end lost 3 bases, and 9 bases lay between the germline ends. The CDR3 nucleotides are TGTGCCAGCACCCTAGGTCACTATGGCTACACCTTC. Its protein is CASTLGHYGYTF.

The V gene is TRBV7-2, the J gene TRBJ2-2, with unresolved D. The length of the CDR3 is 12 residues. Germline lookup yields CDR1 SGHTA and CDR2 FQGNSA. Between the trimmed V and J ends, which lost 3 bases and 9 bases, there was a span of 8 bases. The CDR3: CASSFFSRELFF. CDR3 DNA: TGTGCCAGCAGCTTCTTTTCCCGGGAGCTGTTTTTT.

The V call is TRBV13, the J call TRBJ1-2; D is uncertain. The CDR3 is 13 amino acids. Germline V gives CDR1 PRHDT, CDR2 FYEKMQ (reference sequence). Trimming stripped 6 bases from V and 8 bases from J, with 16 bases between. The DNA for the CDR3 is TGTGCCAGCAGTTCTGGGGAGGGTGACGGCTACACCTTC. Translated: CASSSGEGDGYTF.

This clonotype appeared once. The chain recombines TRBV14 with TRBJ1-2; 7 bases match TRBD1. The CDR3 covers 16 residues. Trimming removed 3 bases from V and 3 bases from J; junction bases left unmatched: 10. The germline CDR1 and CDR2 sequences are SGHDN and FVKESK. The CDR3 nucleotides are TGTGCCAGCAGCCAGGAGAGACAGGGTGTGTACTATGGCTACACCTTC. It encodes CASSQERQGVYYGYTF.